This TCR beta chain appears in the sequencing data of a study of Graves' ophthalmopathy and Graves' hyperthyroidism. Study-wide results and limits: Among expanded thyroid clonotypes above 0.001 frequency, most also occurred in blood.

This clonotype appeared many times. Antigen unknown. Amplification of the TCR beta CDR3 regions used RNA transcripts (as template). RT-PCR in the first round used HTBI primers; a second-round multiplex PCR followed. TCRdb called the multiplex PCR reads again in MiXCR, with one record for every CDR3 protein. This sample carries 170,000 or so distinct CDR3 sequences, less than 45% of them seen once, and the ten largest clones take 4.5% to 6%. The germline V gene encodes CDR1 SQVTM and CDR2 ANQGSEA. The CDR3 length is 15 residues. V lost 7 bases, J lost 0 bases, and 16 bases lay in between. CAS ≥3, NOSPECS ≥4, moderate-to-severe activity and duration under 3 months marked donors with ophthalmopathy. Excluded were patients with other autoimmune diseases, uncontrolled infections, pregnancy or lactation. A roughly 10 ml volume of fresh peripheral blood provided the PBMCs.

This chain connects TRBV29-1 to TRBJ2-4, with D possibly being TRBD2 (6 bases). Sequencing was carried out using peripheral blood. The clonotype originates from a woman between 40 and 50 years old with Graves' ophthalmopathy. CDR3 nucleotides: TGCAGCGCTCAATTAGCGGATACAGCCAAAAACATTCAGTACTTC. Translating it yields CSAQLADTAKNIQYF.